The rows below give T cell receptor beta chains drawn from one sample of a study of identical twins. TCRdb recomputed calls from the 5' RACE reads with MiXCR, one row per CDR3 protein. This table has 1.5 million or so distinct CDR3 sequences, less than 40% appearing once. Sequencing was carried out using cord blood. The receptors originated from a newborn girl in good health. The CDR3 runs from the conserved cysteine through the conserved F or W. The order of the fields is V gene, J gene, clone size, D gene, CDR3 length, CDR3 protein, CDR3 DNA. The D gene is left open where the match is weak. A clone size is listed for some rows: how often the clone was seen (once, few, many), or a class if it is expanded.

TRBV20-1	TRBJ1-2	-	-	11	CMPGGDYGYTF	TGCATGCCTGGGGGGGACTATGGCTACACCTTC
TRBV5-8	TRBJ1-2	few	TRBD1	13	CASSLTGLWGYTF	TGTGCCAGCAGTCTGACAGGGCTGTGGGGCTACACCTTC
TRBV3-1	TRBJ2-1	-	TRBD2	17	CASSRGTSGGNNNEQFF	TGTGCCAGCAGCCGCGGGACTAGCGGGGGGAACAACAATGAGCAGTTCTTC
TRBV20-1	TRBJ2-1	few	TRBD2	15	CSAGSSGGALNEQFF	TGCAGTGCTGGGTCTAGCGGGGGGGCTCTGAATGAGCAGTTCTTC
TRBV7-2	TRBJ2-7	many	TRBD2	17	CASSFSAPGTSDYEQYF	TGTGCCAGCAGCTTTAGCGCCCCCGGGACTAGCGACTACGAGCAGTACTTC
TRBV4-2	TRBJ1-4	few	-	12	CASSQEHEKLFF	TGTGCCAGCAGCCAAGAGCACGAAAAACTGTTTTTT
TRBV20-1	TRBJ2-5	few	-	14	CSARSGGPRETQYF	TGCAGTGCTAGATCAGGGGGGCCTAGAGAGACCCAGTACTTC
TRBV6-1	TRBJ2-1	few	-	15	CASSERGSPNNEQFF	TGTGCCAGCAGTGAACGGGGCAGTCCAAACAATGAGCAGTTCTTC
TRBV12-3/TRBV12-4	TRBJ2-1	few	TRBD2	15	CASSPSGGDYNEQFF	TGTGCCAGCAGTCCTAGCGGGGGCGACTACAATGAGCAGTTCTTC
TRBV23-1	TRBJ2-1	-	TRBD2	18	CASRLGTSGRYSYNEQFF	TGCGCCAGCAGACTCGGGACTAGCGGGAGATACTCCTACAATGAGCAGTTCTTC
TRBV6-2/TRBV6-3	TRBJ2-5	-	-	14	CASSYHGYQETQYF	TGTGCCAGCAGTTACCACGGGTACCAAGAGACCCAGTACTTC
TRBV12-5	TRBJ1-6	-	-	15	CASGLVQGENSPLHF	TGTGCTAGTGGTTTGGTACAGGGAGAGAATTCACCCCTCCACTTT
TRBV27	TRBJ2-7	-	-	11	CATREDQEQYF	TGTGCCACCAGGGAGGATCAGGAGCAGTACTTC